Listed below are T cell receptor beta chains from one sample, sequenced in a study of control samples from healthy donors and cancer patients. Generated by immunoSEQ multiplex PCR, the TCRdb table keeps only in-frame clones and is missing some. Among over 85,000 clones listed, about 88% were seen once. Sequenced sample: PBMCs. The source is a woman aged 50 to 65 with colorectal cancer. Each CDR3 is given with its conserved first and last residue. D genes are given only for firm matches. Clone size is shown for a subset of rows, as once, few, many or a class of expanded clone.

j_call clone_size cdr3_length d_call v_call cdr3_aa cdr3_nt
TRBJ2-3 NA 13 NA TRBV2 CASRFPGPDTQYF TGTGCCAGCAGATTCCCAGGGCCAGATACGCAGTATTTT
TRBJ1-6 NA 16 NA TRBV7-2 CASSARHDIYNSPLHF TGTGCCAGCAGCGCCCGACACGACATTTATAATTCACCCCTCCACTTT
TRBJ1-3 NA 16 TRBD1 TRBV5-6 CASSPGQVLSGNTIYF TGTGCCAGCAGCCCGGGACAGGTGCTATCTGGAAACACCATATATTTT
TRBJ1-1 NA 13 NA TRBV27 CASQRGYGTEAFF TGTGCCAGTCAGAGGGGGTATGGCACTGAAGCTTTCTTT
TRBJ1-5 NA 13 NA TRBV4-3 CASSQDLSQPQHF TGCGCCAGCAGCCAAGATCTCAGTCAGCCCCAGCATTTT
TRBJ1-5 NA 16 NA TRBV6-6 CASSRHPGEGNQPQHF TGTGCCAGCAGTCGACACCCAGGGGAGGGAAATCAGCCCCAGCATTTT
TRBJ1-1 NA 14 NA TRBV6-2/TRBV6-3 CASSYLSTGSEAFF TGTGCCAGCAGTTACCTGTCGACGGGGAGTGAAGCTTTCTTT
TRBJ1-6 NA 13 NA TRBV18 CASSPSVDSPLHF TGTGCCAGCTCACCGTCGGTCGATTCACCCCTCCACTTT
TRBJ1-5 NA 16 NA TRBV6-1 CASSEASVVGNQPQHF TGTGCCAGCAGTGAAGCGTCGGTGGTTGGGAATCAGCCCCAGCATTTT
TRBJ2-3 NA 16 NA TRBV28 CASSTRRTSITDTQYF TGTGCCAGCAGTACCCGACGGACCAGCATCACAGATACGCAGTATTTT
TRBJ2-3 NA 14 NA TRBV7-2 CASSFRASTDTQYF TGTGCCAGCAGCTTTAGGGCAAGCACAGATACGCAGTATTTT
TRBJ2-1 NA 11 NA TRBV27 CASSAYNEQFF TGTGCCAGCAGTGCTTACAATGAGCAGTTCTTC
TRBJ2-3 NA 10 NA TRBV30 CAFETDTQYF TGTGCCTTCGAAACAGATACGCAGTATTTT
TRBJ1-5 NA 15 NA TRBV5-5 CASSPQGVERQPQHF TGTGCCAGCAGCCCACAGGGTGTGGAGCGTCAGCCCCAGCATTTT
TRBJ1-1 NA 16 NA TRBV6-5 CASSYLRTGVWTEAFF TGTGCCAGCAGTTACCTAAGAACAGGCGTTTGGACTGAAGCTTTCTTT
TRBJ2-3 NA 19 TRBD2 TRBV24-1 CATSALGVGSGGDGDTQYF TGTGCCACCAGTGCCCTAGGTGTGGGTAGCGGGGGGGATGGAGATACGCAGTATTTT
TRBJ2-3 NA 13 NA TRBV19 CASSIRHTDTQYF TGTGCCAGTAGTATCCGACACACAGATACGCAGTATTTT
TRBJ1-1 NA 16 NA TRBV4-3 CASSQEPGAMNTEAFF TGCGCCAGCAGCCAAGAACCGGGGGCCATGAACACTGAAGCTTTCTTT
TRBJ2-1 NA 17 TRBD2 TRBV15 CATSRGPRGGRHNEQFF TGTGCCACCAGCAGGGGCCCCCGGGGGGGCCGTCACAATGAGCAGTTCTTC
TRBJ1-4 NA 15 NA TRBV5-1 CASSAGRATNEKLFF TGCGCCAGCAGCGCGGGACGTGCAACTAATGAAAAACTGTTTTTT
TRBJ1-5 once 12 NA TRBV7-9 CASSLLGEPQHF TGTGCCAGCAGTTTACTAGGGGAGCCCCAGCATTTT
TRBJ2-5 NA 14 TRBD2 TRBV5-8 CASSLDPGGETQYF TGTGCCAGCAGCTTGGATCCGGGGGGTGAGACCCAGTACTTC
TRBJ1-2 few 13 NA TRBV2 CASSERADYGYTF TGTGCCAGCAGTGAGAGGGCCGACTATGGCTACACCTTC
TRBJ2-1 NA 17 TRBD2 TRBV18 CASSPLRGALLNNEQFF TGTGCCAGCTCACCGTTGCGGGGGGCCCTATTGAACAATGAGCAGTTCTTC
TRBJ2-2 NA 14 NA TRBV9 CASSVEPGVGELFF TGTGCCAGCAGCGTAGAGCCAGGGGTCGGGGAGCTGTTTTTT
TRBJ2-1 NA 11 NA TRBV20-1 CSAGLTNEQFF TGCAGTGCTGGCCTCACCAATGAGCAGTTCTTC
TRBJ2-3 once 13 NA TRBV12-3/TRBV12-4 CASSLARGDTQYF TGTGCCAGCAGTTTAGCGAGGGGAGATACGCAGTATTTT
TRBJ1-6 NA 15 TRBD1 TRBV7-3 CASSLQGAGDSPLHF TGTGCCAGCAGCTTACAGGGGGCCGGGGATTCACCCCTCCACTTT
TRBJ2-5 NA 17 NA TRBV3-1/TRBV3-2 CASSQGVRRPYQETQYF TGTGCCAGCAGCCAAGGGGTTAGACGTCCGTACCAAGAGACCCAGTACTTC
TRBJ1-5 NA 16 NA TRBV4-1 CASSQEGGGSNQPQHF TGCGCCAGCAGCCAAGAAGGTGGAGGGAGCAATCAGCCCCAGCATTTT
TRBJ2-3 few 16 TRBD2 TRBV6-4 CASSPGLAGGPDTQYF TGTGCCAGCAGTCCGGGACTAGCGGGGGGCCCAGATACGCAGTATTTT
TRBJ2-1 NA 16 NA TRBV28 CASSLMEQVFYNEQFF TGTGCCAGCAGTTTAATGGAGCAGGTCTTCTACAATGAGCAGTTCTTC
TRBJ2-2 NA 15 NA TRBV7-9 CASSFDSKNTGELFF TGTGCCAGCAGTTTCGACTCCAAGAACACCGGGGAGCTGTTTTTT
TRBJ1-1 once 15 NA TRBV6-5 CASSSQGWGNTEAFF TGTGCCAGCAGTTCCCAGGGGTGGGGGAACACTGAAGCTTTCTTT
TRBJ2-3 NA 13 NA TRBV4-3 CASSQDLGDTQYF TGCGCCAGCAGCCAAGACTTAGGAGATACGCAGTATTTT
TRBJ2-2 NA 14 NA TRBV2 CASIQQTYTGELFF TGTGCCAGCATTCAGCAGACCTACACCGGGGAGCTGTTTTTT
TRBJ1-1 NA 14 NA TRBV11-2 CASSESGIWTEAFF TGTGCCAGCAGCGAGTCAGGGATTTGGACTGAAGCTTTCTTT
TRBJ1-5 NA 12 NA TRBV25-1 CASSWGNQPQHF TGTGCCAGCAGTTGGGGGAATCAGCCCCAGCATTTT
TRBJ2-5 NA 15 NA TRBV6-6 CASGSLLGSQETQYF TGTGCCAGCGGATCGCTCTTAGGTAGCCAAGAGACCCAGTACTTC
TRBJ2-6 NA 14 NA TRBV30 CAWSLISGANVLTF TGTGCCTGGAGTTTGATCTCTGGGGCCAACGTCCTGACTTTC
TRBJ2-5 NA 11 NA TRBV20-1 CGLRFQETQYF TGCGGACTAAGATTCCAAGAGACCCAGTACTTC
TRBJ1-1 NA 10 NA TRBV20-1 CSVKKASAFF TGCAGTGTGAAGAAGGCCTCAGCTTTCTTT
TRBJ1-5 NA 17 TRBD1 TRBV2 CASSEGQGGYSNQPQHF TGTGCCAGCAGTGAAGGACAGGGAGGTTATAGCAATCAGCCCCAGCATTTT
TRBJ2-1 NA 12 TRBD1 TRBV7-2 CASSFLDRGAFF TGTGCCAGCAGCTTCCTAGACAGGGGGGCGTTCTTC